The rows below give T cell receptor beta chains drawn from one sample of a study of PD-L1 blockade in urothelial cancer. Data came from immunoSEQ multiplex PCR; TCRdb stores just in-frame clones and leaves some out. Of about 120,000 clones listed, around 86% are singletons. The specimen was PBMCs, collected around atezolizumab (anti-PD-L1) treatment. All receptors derive from a man aged 45-60 years with urothelial cancer. Both conserved end residues are part of each CDR3.

>TRBV6-4|TRBJ2-1
CASSLTGAEQFF
>TRBV5-1|TRBJ1-5
CASSLEGGNQPQHF
>TRBV15|TRBJ1-5
CATSRSTGGQPQHF
>TRBV6-5|TRBJ2-7
CASSLLESGEQYF
>TRBV30|TRBJ1-6
CAWVLDRGISPLHF
>TRBV4-1|TRBJ2-7
CASSQGEGVYFEQYF
>TRBV27|TRBJ2-1
CASSFGREGAASYNEQFF
>TRBV5-1|TRBJ1-6
CASSRSTGSDSPLHF
>TRBV20-1|TRBJ1-2
CSAPPVRGYTF
>TRBV4-1|TRBJ1-2
CASSRVGQGENYGYTF
>TRBV28|TRBJ2-1
CASSKRAPYNEQFF
>TRBV2|TRBJ1-5
CASSSARTGFQPQHF
>TRBV19|TRBJ2-2
CASSIDLGQGMPGPGELFF
>TRBV18|TRBJ2-3
CASSPQSGGGDTQYF
>TRBV27|TRBJ2-3
CASSYPTGNTQYF
>TRBV6-1|TRBJ1-2
CASSEAIDRRGYTF
>TRBV30|TRBJ2-7
CAWAGGTSGIPYEQYF
>TRBV15|TRBJ2-2
CATSRESVGTGELFF
>TRBV7-3|TRBJ2-3
CASSSRGLAGVTDTQYF
>TRBV9|TRBJ1-1
CASSVRVGTEAFF
>TRBV11-1|TRBJ2-7
CASSYNPLALEQYF
>TRBV7-2|TRBJ2-7
CASSFSTGGLQGYEQYF
>TRBV10-2|TRBJ1-2
CASSRVGGEGYTF
>TRBV21-1|TRBJ1-6
CASAASRDSNSPLHF
>TRBV15|TRBJ2-3
CATRRDRVSTDTQYF
>TRBV2|TRBJ2-1
CASQAPGLPHEQFF
>TRBV19|TRBJ2-7
CASSLAGGPYEQYF
>TRBV5-1|TRBJ2-1
CASSLSLAGDGEQFF
>TRBV27|TRBJ1-1
CASWDRAEIEAFF
>TRBV6-5|TRBJ1-1
CASSTGQGRLTEAFF
>TRBV5-1|TRBJ1-4
CASSLDYLGEKLFF
>TRBV6-1|TRBJ2-5
CASETSGGGFQTQYF
>TRBV2|TRBJ2-5
CASSRDRGYETQYF
>TRBV18|TRBJ2-1
CASSRSLAGGAYNEQFF
>TRBV7-9|TRBJ2-3
CASSRSGTGTDTQYF
>TRBV7-2|TRBJ2-7
CASSLKRLAGYEQYF
>TRBV5-1|TRBJ2-3
CASSPGGTDTQYF
>TRBV6-1|TRBJ2-1
CASSAGTTYNEQFF
>TRBV7-9|TRBJ2-3
CASSLVGSTDTQYF
>TRBV7-8|TRBJ2-2
CASSLSGTGRTGELFF
>TRBV7-9|TRBJ2-5
CASSPAAETQYF
>TRBV30|TRBJ1-5
CAWQTNSNQPQHF
>TRBV7-2|TRBJ2-1
CASSLATASIYNEQFF
>TRBV5-1|TRBJ2-1
CASSMRPSGSSNEQFF
>TRBV11-2|TRBJ2-7
CASSLGRTSGFEQYF
>TRBV19|TRBJ1-5
CASSTLLTTGFNQPQHF
>TRBV7-9|TRBJ2-7
CASSRDSGEQYF
>TRBV6-1|TRBJ1-4
CASSARTGLSLEKLFF
>TRBV18|TRBJ2-7
CASSPERVEQYF
>TRBV7-9|TRBJ2-1
CASSLLAGNEQFF
>TRBV28|TRBJ2-5
CASRQTQETQYF